These T cell receptor beta chains were read from a single sample in a study of neurological immune-mediated disorders. Each CDR3 protein gets one entry after TCRdb re-called the 5' RACE reads with MiXCR. The sample lists nearly 60,000 distinct CDR3 sequences, roughly 3.2% occurring once. Sequencing was done on a sample of PBMCs. The receptors were sampled from a woman in her 30s with multiple sclerosis. CDR3s include the opening cysteine and the closing phenylalanine or tryptophan. A D gene is named only where the DNA matches it firmly. Rows may omit the clone size; those that give it use once, few, many or a size class.

V gene: TRBV5-1
J gene: TRBJ1-1
D gene: -
CDR3 length: 14
clone size: medium-sized
CDR3 protein: CASRWTDENTEAFF
CDR3 DNA: TGCGCCAGCAGGTGGACCGATGAGAACACTGAAGCTTTCTTT

V gene: TRBV7-9
J gene: TRBJ2-3
D gene: -
CDR3 length: 13
clone size: many
CDR3 protein: CASSSSGTDTQYF
CDR3 DNA: TGTGCCAGCAGCTCGAGCGGCACAGATACGCAGTATTTT

V gene: TRBV14
J gene: TRBJ2-1
D gene: -
CDR3 length: 15
clone size: many
CDR3 protein: CASSPLDGSYNEQFF
CDR3 DNA: TGTGCCAGCAGCCCTTTAGATGGCTCATACAATGAGCAGTTCTTC

V gene: TRBV7-9
J gene: TRBJ2-7
D gene: -
CDR3 length: 15
clone size: many
CDR3 protein: CASSPPSLTTYEQYF
CDR3 DNA: TGTGCCAGCAGCCCCCCGTCCTTGACTACCTACGAGCAGTACTTC

V gene: TRBV28
J gene: TRBJ2-5
D gene: -
CDR3 length: 14
clone size: many
CDR3 protein: CASSFWGDKETQYF
CDR3 DNA: TGTGCCAGCAGCTTCTGGGGGGACAAAGAGACCCAGTACTTC

V gene: TRBV20-1
J gene: TRBJ1-6
D gene: TRBD1
CDR3 length: 15
clone size: -
CDR3 protein: CSARMEGAWNSPPHF
CDR3 DNA: TGCAGTGCTAGAATGGAGGGGGCGTGGAATTCACCCCCACACTTT

V gene: TRBV20-1
J gene: TRBJ2-7
D gene: TRBD2
CDR3 length: 15
clone size: many
CDR3 protein: CSASNPAGASYEQYF
CDR3 DNA: TGCAGTGCTAGTAATCCAGCGGGGGCCTCCTACGAGCAGTACTTC

V gene: TRBV6-5
J gene: TRBJ2-5
D gene: -
CDR3 length: 13
clone size: many
CDR3 protein: CASSYVAQETQYF
CDR3 DNA: TGTGCCAGCAGTTATGTAGCGCAAGAGACCCAGTACTTC

V gene: TRBV7-9
J gene: TRBJ2-1
D gene: TRBD2
CDR3 length: 15
clone size: many
CDR3 protein: CASSSDGLAYNEQFF
CDR3 DNA: TGTGCCAGCAGCTCGGACGGACTAGCGTACAATGAGCAGTTCTTC

V gene: TRBV3-1
J gene: TRBJ2-3
D gene: TRBD2
CDR3 length: 18
clone size: -
CDR3 protein: CASSQRRGTSGTTDTQYF
CDR3 DNA: TGTGCCAGCAGCCAAAGACGGGGAACTAGCGGGACCACAGATACGCAGTATTTT

V gene: TRBV5-1
J gene: TRBJ1-1
D gene: TRBD1
CDR3 length: 13
clone size: many
CDR3 protein: CATRTGMNTEAFF
CDR3 DNA: TGCGCCACCCGGACAGGGATGAACACTGAAGCTTTCTTT

V gene: TRBV28
J gene: TRBJ2-7
D gene: -
CDR3 length: 14
clone size: few
CDR3 protein: CASSVLAKPYEQYF
CDR3 DNA: TGTGCCAGCAGTGTCCTAGCGAAACCCTACGAGCAGTACTTC

V gene: TRBV5-1
J gene: TRBJ1-2
D gene: -
CDR3 length: 14
clone size: many
CDR3 protein: CASSYDRSYYGYTF
CDR3 DNA: TGCGCCAGCAGCTACGACAGGTCTTACTATGGCTACACCTTC

V gene: TRBV5-5
J gene: TRBJ1-3
D gene: -
CDR3 length: 20
clone size: many
CDR3 protein: CASSLRGDPRDGLSGNTIYF
CDR3 DNA: TGTGCCAGCAGCTTGAGGGGGGATCCCCGTGACGGCCTTTCTGGAAACACCATATATTTT

V gene: TRBV20-1
J gene: TRBJ1-2
D gene: TRBD1
CDR3 length: 14
clone size: many
CDR3 protein: CSARASDRDYGYTF
CDR3 DNA: TGCAGTGCTAGAGCCTCGGACAGGGACTATGGCTACACCTTC

V gene: TRBV6-5
J gene: TRBJ2-7
D gene: -
CDR3 length: 11
clone size: few
CDR3 protein: CASTGDKEQYF
CDR3 DNA: TGTGCCAGCACAGGGGACAAAGAGCAGTACTTC

V gene: TRBV7-8
J gene: TRBJ2-5
D gene: -
CDR3 length: 14
clone size: many
CDR3 protein: CASSLNAGSGTQYF
CDR3 DNA: TGTGCCAGCAGCTTAAATGCGGGGAGTGGGACCCAGTACTTC

V gene: TRBV20-1
J gene: TRBJ1-5
D gene: -
CDR3 length: 12
clone size: many
CDR3 protein: CSARVSDQPQHF
CDR3 DNA: TGCAGTGCTAGGGTGAGCGATCAGCCCCAGCATTTT

V gene: TRBV20-1
J gene: TRBJ2-3
D gene: TRBD2
CDR3 length: 15
clone size: many
CDR3 protein: CSARLAGDSTDTQYF
CDR3 DNA: TGCAGTGCTAGACTAGCGGGGGATAGCACAGATACGCAGTATTTT

V gene: TRBV7-6
J gene: TRBJ1-1
D gene: -
CDR3 length: 13
clone size: many
CDR3 protein: CASSLAANTEAFF
CDR3 DNA: TGTGCCAGCAGCCTAGCGGCGAACACTGAAGCTTTCTTT

V gene: TRBV20-1
J gene: TRBJ2-7
D gene: TRBD1
CDR3 length: 15
clone size: many
CDR3 protein: CSARRPGTGGLEQYF
CDR3 DNA: TGCAGTGCTAGACGACCCGGGACAGGGGGCCTTGAGCAGTACTTC

V gene: TRBV5-1
J gene: TRBJ1-4
D gene: -
CDR3 length: 17
clone size: many
CDR3 protein: CASSLDQGRFFNEKLFF
CDR3 DNA: TGCGCCAGCAGCTTGGATCAGGGACGATTCTTTAATGAAAAACTGTTTTTT

V gene: TRBV15
J gene: TRBJ1-2
D gene: TRBD1
CDR3 length: 17
clone size: -
CDR3 protein: CATSRVRGQGGIYGHTF
CDR3 DNA: TGTGCCACCAGCCGGGTCCGGGGACAGGGCGGGATTTATGGCCACACCTTC

V gene: TRBV12-3/TRBV12-4
J gene: TRBJ1-4
D gene: TRBD1
CDR3 length: 16
clone size: many
CDR3 protein: CASSPFGTASAEKLFF
CDR3 DNA: TGTGCCAGCAGTCCCTTCGGGACAGCTTCGGCGGAAAAACTGTTTTTT

V gene: TRBV7-9
J gene: TRBJ2-3
D gene: -
CDR3 length: 14
clone size: many
CDR3 protein: CASSLARDTDTQYF
CDR3 DNA: TGTGCCAGCAGCTTAGCCAGAGACACAGATACGCAGTATTTT

V gene: TRBV7-2
J gene: TRBJ2-2
D gene: -
CDR3 length: 18
clone size: many
CDR3 protein: CASSFPYDTAANTGELFF
CDR3 DNA: TGTGCCAGCAGCTTTCCGTACGACACTGCCGCGAACACCGGGGAGCTGTTTTTT

V gene: TRBV6-5
J gene: TRBJ2-1
D gene: -
CDR3 length: 11
clone size: -
CDR3 protein: CASRAGNEQFF
CDR3 DNA: TGTGCCAGTAGGGCGGGGAATGAGCAGTTCTTC

V gene: TRBV6-1
J gene: TRBJ2-1
D gene: -
CDR3 length: 13
clone size: many
CDR3 protein: CASSPGGVNEQFF
CDR3 DNA: TGTGCCAGCAGCCCAGGGGGGGTCAATGAGCAGTTCTTC

V gene: TRBV7-9
J gene: TRBJ1-2
D gene: -
CDR3 length: 14
clone size: many
CDR3 protein: CASSSVKNVYGYTF
CDR3 DNA: TGTGCCAGCAGCTCGGTAAAGAACGTTTATGGCTACACCTTC

V gene: TRBV12-3/TRBV12-4
J gene: TRBJ1-2
D gene: -
CDR3 length: 11
clone size: many
CDR3 protein: CASSLGDGYTF
CDR3 DNA: TGTGCCAGCAGTTTGGGGGATGGCTACACCTTC

V gene: TRBV10-3
J gene: TRBJ2-5
D gene: TRBD2
CDR3 length: 11
clone size: many
CDR3 protein: CAIASGETQYF
CDR3 DNA: TGTGCCATCGCTAGCGGCGAGACCCAGTACTTC

V gene: TRBV7-2
J gene: TRBJ2-5
D gene: -
CDR3 length: 16
clone size: many
CDR3 protein: CASSLVGGRGQETQYF
CDR3 DNA: TGTGCCAGCAGCTTAGTCGGCGGCAGGGGCCAAGAGACCCAGTACTTC

V gene: TRBV6-6
J gene: TRBJ1-2
D gene: -
CDR3 length: 13
clone size: many
CDR3 protein: CASSLSGRDGYTF
CDR3 DNA: TGTGCCAGCAGTTTGTCTGGGCGGGATGGCTACACCTTC

V gene: TRBV28
J gene: TRBJ1-2
D gene: TRBD1
CDR3 length: 13
clone size: many
CDR3 protein: CASSRTGGEGYTF
CDR3 DNA: TGTGCCAGCAGTCGCACAGGGGGCGAGGGCTACACCTTC

V gene: TRBV5-1
J gene: TRBJ1-3
D gene: TRBD1
CDR3 length: 16
clone size: many
CDR3 protein: CASSSGQGFSGNTIYF
CDR3 DNA: TGCGCCAGCAGCTCGGGACAGGGGTTCTCTGGAAACACCATATATTTT

V gene: TRBV12-3/TRBV12-4
J gene: TRBJ1-1
D gene: TRBD1
CDR3 length: 16
clone size: many
CDR3 protein: CASSPLLTGDSTEAFF
CDR3 DNA: TGTGCCAGCAGTCCGTTACTGACAGGGGATAGCACTGAAGCTTTCTTT

V gene: TRBV7-2
J gene: TRBJ2-7
D gene: TRBD1
CDR3 length: 14
clone size: many
CDR3 protein: CASSVGTGAYEQYF
CDR3 DNA: TGTGCCAGCAGCGTCGGGACAGGGGCGTACGAGCAGTACTTC

V gene: TRBV29-1
J gene: TRBJ1-4
D gene: -
CDR3 length: 11
clone size: many
CDR3 protein: CSVGTWEKLFF
CDR3 DNA: TGCAGCGTCGGAACGTGGGAAAAACTGTTTTTT

V gene: TRBV20-1
J gene: TRBJ1-1
D gene: -
CDR3 length: 14
clone size: many
CDR3 protein: CSAPRPTSLREAFF
CDR3 DNA: TGCAGTGCTCCGCGGCCGACTTCTTTGCGCGAAGCTTTCTTT

V gene: TRBV7-6
J gene: TRBJ2-3
D gene: TRBD2
CDR3 length: 14
clone size: many
CDR3 protein: CASSHRGRVDTQYF
CDR3 DNA: TGTGCCAGCAGCCATCGCGGGAGAGTGGATACGCAGTATTTT

V gene: TRBV20-1
J gene: TRBJ1-5
D gene: -
CDR3 length: 14
clone size: many
CDR3 protein: CSASMGGAGQPQNF
CDR3 DNA: TGCAGTGCTAGTATGGGGGGGGCAGGGCAGCCCCAGAATTTT

V gene: TRBV12-3/TRBV12-4
J gene: TRBJ2-7
D gene: TRBD1
CDR3 length: 16
clone size: many
CDR3 protein: CASSSTTGVISYEQYF
CDR3 DNA: TGTGCCAGCAGTTCCACGACAGGGGTAATTTCCTACGAGCAGTACTTC

V gene: TRBV2
J gene: TRBJ2-7
D gene: -
CDR3 length: 12
clone size: many
CDR3 protein: CASRARAYEQYF
CDR3 DNA: TGTGCCAGCAGGGCGAGGGCTTACGAGCAGTACTTC

V gene: TRBV5-1
J gene: TRBJ2-7
D gene: -
CDR3 length: 15
clone size: many
CDR3 protein: CASSLAGVRSLEQYF
CDR3 DNA: TGCGCCAGCAGCTTGGCCGGGGTCCGGTCCCTCGAGCAGTACTTC

V gene: TRBV7-2
J gene: TRBJ1-5
D gene: -
CDR3 length: 13
clone size: many
CDR3 protein: CASSPESNQPQHF
CDR3 DNA: TGTGCCAGCAGCCCGGAAAGCAATCAGCCCCAGCATTTT

V gene: TRBV5-1
J gene: TRBJ1-4
D gene: -
CDR3 length: 15
clone size: many
CDR3 protein: CASSLAHAGNEKLFF
CDR3 DNA: TGCGCCAGCAGCTTGGCCCACGCAGGGAATGAAAAACTGTTTTTT